These T cell receptor beta chains were read from a single sample in a study of blood T cell repertoires in COVID-19. Measured with immunoSEQ multiplex PCR; TCRdb has only the in-frame clones, and not every one. The table includes some 130,000 clones, approximately 89% detected once. The sample comprised peripheral blood. The receptors were sampled from a man in his fifties or sixties with acute or convalescent COVID-19. Each CDR3 is given with its conserved first and last residue. D genes are given only for firm matches.

v_call: TRBV6-1
j_call: TRBJ2-3
d_call: NA
cdr3_nt: TGTGCCAGCAGTGAGAACTATTCTGACCTGTCTAGCACAGATACGCAGTATTTT
cdr3_aa: CASSENYSDLSSTDTQYF

v_call: TRBV15
j_call: TRBJ1-1
d_call: NA
cdr3_nt: TGTGCCACCAGCAGTACCCAGGGTCTGGGCACTGAAGCTTTCTTT
cdr3_aa: CATSSTQGLGTEAFF

v_call: TRBV5-1
j_call: TRBJ2-2
d_call: NA
cdr3_nt: TGCGCCAGCAGCTTTAGGACAGACAACACCGGGGAGCTGTTTTTT
cdr3_aa: CASSFRTDNTGELFF

v_call: TRBV14
j_call: TRBJ1-1
d_call: TRBD1
cdr3_nt: TGTGCCAGCAGCCATAAACAGGGGGACACTGAAGCTTTCTTT
cdr3_aa: CASSHKQGDTEAFF

v_call: TRBV2
j_call: TRBJ1-1
d_call: NA
cdr3_nt: TGTGCCAGCAGGGGCAGGTCCCCGAGGGCTGAAGCTTTCTTT
cdr3_aa: CASRGRSPRAEAFF

v_call: TRBV28
j_call: TRBJ2-7
d_call: NA
cdr3_nt: TGTGCCAGCCGCAGGGGGGTATCCGAGCAGTACTTC
cdr3_aa: CASRRGVSEQYF

v_call: TRBV2
j_call: TRBJ1-1
d_call: NA
cdr3_nt: TGTGCCAGCGGGCAGGGGCGGAACACTGAAGCTTTCTTT
cdr3_aa: CASGQGRNTEAFF

v_call: TRBV28
j_call: TRBJ2-1
d_call: TRBD2
cdr3_nt: TGTGCCAGCAGGGGGCTACTAGCGCGTCGTTACAATGAGCAGTTCTTC
cdr3_aa: CASRGLLARRYNEQFF

v_call: TRBV7-9
j_call: TRBJ1-2
d_call: TRBD1
cdr3_nt: TGTGCCAGCAGCTCATCTCCGGGACAGGGTGAGGATGGCTACACCTTC
cdr3_aa: CASSSSPGQGEDGYTF

v_call: TRBV24-1
j_call: TRBJ2-3
d_call: NA
cdr3_nt: TGTGCCACCAGTGATCCCACAGGGCAGGGGACAGATACGCAGTATTTT
cdr3_aa: CATSDPTGQGTDTQYF

v_call: TRBV19
j_call: TRBJ1-5
d_call: TRBD1
cdr3_nt: TGTGCCAGTAGTATGGGACAGGGTCGTCCCCAGCATTTT
cdr3_aa: CASSMGQGRPQHF

v_call: TRBV5-6
j_call: TRBJ1-1
d_call: NA
cdr3_nt: TGTGCCAGCCAGGGGTCCCTAACATTGGAAGCTTTCTTT
cdr3_aa: CASQGSLTLEAFF

v_call: TRBV2
j_call: TRBJ2-2
d_call: TRBD1
cdr3_nt: TGTGCCAGCAGAGGCGGACAGGGTAGCACCGGGGAGCTGTTTTTT
cdr3_aa: CASRGGQGSTGELFF

v_call: TRBV6-5
j_call: TRBJ1-5
d_call: NA
cdr3_nt: TGTGCCAGCAGTTACTCGATCGGGAGGGAATTGCATTTT
cdr3_aa: CASSYSIGRELHF

v_call: TRBV19
j_call: TRBJ1-3
d_call: TRBD1
cdr3_nt: TGTGCCAGTACAGGGACAGGGTCAATGGCTGGAAACACCATATATTTT
cdr3_aa: CASTGTGSMAGNTIYF

v_call: TRBV7-9
j_call: TRBJ1-1
d_call: NA
cdr3_nt: TGTGCCAGCAGCTTAAGCACAGGTGAAGCTTTCTTT
cdr3_aa: CASSLSTGEAFF

v_call: TRBV3-1/TRBV3-2
j_call: TRBJ2-7
d_call: NA
cdr3_nt: TGTGCCAGCAGCCTGCAGTACGAGCAGTACTTC
cdr3_aa: CASSLQYEQYF

v_call: TRBV6-5
j_call: TRBJ1-5
d_call: NA
cdr3_nt: TGTGCCAGCACGAAGCAGGGCTTTAGGCCCCAGCATTTT
cdr3_aa: CASTKQGFRPQHF

v_call: TRBV12-3/TRBV12-4
j_call: TRBJ2-7
d_call: NA
cdr3_nt: TGTGCCAGCAGTTTCCGACTCGAGCAGTACTTC
cdr3_aa: CASSFRLEQYF

v_call: TRBV2
j_call: TRBJ1-1
d_call: TRBD1
cdr3_nt: TGTGCCAGCAGTGGGACAGGGGTAACTGAAGCTTTCTTT
cdr3_aa: CASSGTGVTEAFF

v_call: TRBV29-1
j_call: TRBJ1-5
d_call: TRBD1
cdr3_nt: TGCAGCGTGATGGTGGACAGGGCTGGGGAGCCCCAGCATTTT
cdr3_aa: CSVMVDRAGEPQHF

v_call: TRBV19
j_call: TRBJ1-1
d_call: TRBD1
cdr3_nt: TGTGCCAGTAGTTCCGGGACAGTGAACACTGAAGCTTTCTTT
cdr3_aa: CASSSGTVNTEAFF

v_call: TRBV28
j_call: TRBJ1-5
d_call: NA
cdr3_nt: TGTGCCAGCAGGCCTTCGTGGACAAGTATCAAGCCCCAGCATTTT
cdr3_aa: CASRPSWTSIKPQHF

v_call: TRBV5-1
j_call: TRBJ2-7
d_call: NA
cdr3_nt: TGCGCCAGCAGCTTGGAACTGGTCAGGGGCTACGAGCAGTACTTC
cdr3_aa: CASSLELVRGYEQYF

v_call: TRBV28
j_call: TRBJ1-2
d_call: TRBD1
cdr3_nt: TGTGCCAGCAGTTTAACAGGGGTAAACTTGAGCTATGGCTACACCTTC
cdr3_aa: CASSLTGVNLSYGYTF

v_call: TRBV30
j_call: TRBJ1-2
d_call: NA
cdr3_nt: TGTGCCTGGAGTCCATACTATGGCTACACCTTC
cdr3_aa: CAWSPYYGYTF

v_call: TRBV14
j_call: TRBJ2-7
d_call: NA
cdr3_nt: TGTGCCAGCAGCCTTTATTACGAGCAGTACTTC
cdr3_aa: CASSLYYEQYF